These 23 T cell receptor beta chains were sequenced from one sample in a study of identical twins. One entry per CDR3 protein, called by TCRdb with MiXCR from the 5' RACE reads. The profile shows just over 500,000 distinct CDR3 sequences, 20% to 25% of them singletons. This same sample was also taken into another study, of T cells expressing NK-cell markers.

Input material: CD4+ T cells sorted from blood. These receptors all stem from a woman aged 18-29 years in good health.

In this sample, this clonotype turned up many times. This chain connects TRBV7-9 to TRBJ1-1; D possibly corresponds to TRBD1 (6 bases). This CDR3 comprises 14 residues. V lost 3 bases, J lost 6 bases, and 14 bases lay in between. Germline CDR1 and CDR2: SEHNR and FQNEAQ (reference sequence). CDR3 amino acids: CASSFDRLTSEAFF. DNA for the CDR3: TGTGCCAGCAGCTTTGACAGGTTGACCTCTGAAGCTTTCTTT.

This clonotype was found a few times. The chain employs TRBV11-2 and TRBJ2-7; TRBD2 agrees at 7 bases. The V and J ends lost 1 base and 0 bases, in that order; junction bases with no gene match: 3. The CDR3 runs to 15 residues. Germline V gene data show CDR1 as SGHAT and CDR2 as FQNNGV. DNA for the CDR3: TGTGCCAGCAGCTTAGGACTAGCCCTCTCCTACGAGCAGTACTTC. As protein: CASSLGLALSYEQYF.

This clonotype appeared a few times. V is TRBV3-1 and J is TRBJ1-2; no firm D call. The V end lost 4 bases, the J end lost 8 bases, and 20 bases lay between the germline ends. This CDR3 has 15 amino acids. CDR1 LGHDT and CDR2 YNNKEL come from the germline V gene (reference sequence). The CDR3 DNA reads TGTGCCAGCAGCCCGGTGGCGGAACCCGGCCGGGGCTACACCTTC. Protein product: CASSPVAEPGRGYTF.

CDR3 nucleotides: TGCGCCAGCAGCCAAGTCCAGGGGTACGAGCAGTACTTC. Residues: CASSQVQGYEQYF. The rearrangement joins TRBV4-3 to TRBJ2-7; perhaps TRBD1 as D (6 bases). Germline V gene sequence: CDR1 LGHNA, CDR2 YSLEER. V was trimmed by 1 base and J by 4 bases, leaving 8 bases between them. This CDR3 spans 13 amino acids.

The chain's CDR3 is CASRGTGGNSPLHF. DNA for the CDR3: TGTGCCAGCAGGGGGACAGGGGGGAATTCACCCCTCCACTTT. This chain joins TRBV12-3 or TRBV12-4 and TRBJ1-6; 11 bases fit TRBD1. The CDR3 consists of 14 residues. Trimming at V came to 6 bases and at J to 7 bases, leaving 2 bases not matched to a gene.

This clonotype was seen at least ten times. The chain combines TRBV4-3 with TRBJ1-6; D is ambiguous. The CDR3 spans 15 residues. Trimming took off 1 base at V and 9 bases at J, with 13 bases between the two ends. Germline lookup yields CDR1 LGHNA and CDR2 YSLEER. In DNA, the CDR3 is TGCGCCAGCAGCCAAGGTGAACGGAACCCTTCACCCCTCCACTTT. Its protein is CASSQGERNPSPLHF.

This clonotype was recorded a few times. V gene TRBV10-1 combines with J gene TRBJ2-1, with 14 bases lining up with TRBD2. CDR1 WNHNN and CDR2 SYGVQD come from the germline V gene (reference sequence). The CDR3 runs to 16 residues. Trimming cost V 6 bases and J 7 bases; bases outside gene matches: 8. The DNA of the CDR3 is TGCGCCAGCAGCCCTAGGACTAGCGGGAGGTCGAATGAGCAGTTCTTC. Translating gives CASSPRTSGRSNEQFF.

The J gene is TRBJ2-1, the V gene TRBV25-1; no clear D. The length of the CDR3 is 16 residues. CDR1 is MGHDK and CDR2 is SYGVNS in the germline V gene. V lost 1 base and J 0 bases, leaving 10 bases between the germline ends. CDR3 sequence reads: CASSELVSSSYNEQFF. CDR3 bases: TGTGCCAGCAGTGAATTGGTATCGAGCTCCTACAATGAGCAGTTCTTC.

This clonotype was found once. The chain couples TRBV3-1 to TRBJ2-1; 9 bases agree with TRBD2. Trimming took 3 bases from V and 5 from J; bases not matched to a gene: 8. This CDR3 contains 16 residues. Germline loops: CDR1 LGHDT, CDR2 YNNKEL (reference sequence). CDR3 in amino acids: CASSHTGTSRNNEQFF. CDR3 in DNA: TGTGCCAGCAGCCATACCGGGACTAGCCGCAACAATGAGCAGTTCTTC.

The rearrangement links TRBV6-5 to TRBJ1-1, with 7 positions matching TRBD1. This CDR3 comprises 14 residues. Germline V gene data show CDR1 as MNHEY and CDR2 as SVGAGI. The J segment lost 5 bases and the V segment lost 2 bases, leaving 5 bases of the junction unmatched. Written as DNA, the CDR3 is TGTGCCAGCAGTTACGGTCCGGGACAGACTGAAGCTTTCTTT. This sequence encodes CASSYGPGQTEAFF.

The chain combines TRBV20-1 with TRBJ2-7; 7 positions agree with TRBD1. Germline V gives CDR1 DFQATT, CDR2 SNEGSKA (reference sequence). With V trimmed by 0 bases and J by 5 bases, 7 bases remained unmatched. The CDR3 is made up of 14 amino acids. Here the CDR3 reads CSARDPRGLDEQYF. The CDR3 DNA is TGCAGTGCTAGAGATCCGAGGGGGCTCGACGAGCAGTACTTC.

This clonotype was detected a few times. J is TRBJ2-7 and V is TRBV12-3 or TRBV12-4; weak D call: TRBD2 (5 bases). The V gene lost 4 bases and the J gene lost 4 bases, with 11 bases spanning the gap. This CDR3 region has 13 residues. CDR3 sequence reads: CASSYPGLYEQYF. As DNA, the CDR3 is TGTGCCAGCAGTTACCCGGGGTTATACGAGCAGTACTTC.

The rearrangement uses TRBV7-2 and TRBJ2-3; 8 bases agree with TRBD2. The germline gives CDR1 SGHTA, CDR2 FQGNSA. This CDR3 region has 16 residues. V was clipped by 2 bases and J by 2 bases; unmatched bases: 6. The CDR3 DNA reads TGTGCCAGCAGCTTATTAGCGGGGACTCTCACAGATACGCAGTATTTT. Amino acids: CASSLLAGTLTDTQYF.

This clonotype was counted between two and nine times. V gene TRBV6-5 combines with J gene TRBJ2-7; 9 positions agree with TRBD1. J lost 4 bases, V lost 4 bases, and 11 bases had no gene match. Germline V gene data show CDR1 as MNHEY and CDR2 as SVGAGI. This CDR3 is built from 16 residues. The CDR3 sequence: CASSFSTGQGRYEQYF. CDR3 nucleotides: TGTGCCAGCAGTTTCTCTACTGGACAGGGGAGATACGAGCAGTACTTC.

J is TRBJ2-5 and V is TRBV29-1, with TRBD2 matching 7 bases. Germline V CDR1 and CDR2: SQVTM, ANQGSEA. The CDR3 consists of 13 residues. V lost 4 bases and J lost 3; bases outside the gene matches: 5. The CDR3 loop reads CSVGPSGKETQYF. The CDR3 region has the DNA TGCAGCGTTGGTCCTAGCGGAAAAGAGACCCAGTACTTC.

Here the CDR3 reads CATSEGHYNEQFF. CDR3 in DNA: TGTGCCACCAGTGAGGGTCACTACAATGAGCAGTTCTTC. The chain uses TRBV24-1 and TRBJ2-1; D unresolved. Per the germline V gene, CDR1 is KGHDR and CDR2 is SFDVKD. With 4 bases removed from V and 3 bases from J, the gap between germline ends came to 6 bases. CDR3 length: 13 residues.

V is TRBV7-8 and J is TRBJ2-2; 8 bases map to TRBD2. V dropped 0 bases and J dropped 8; count of bases not matched to a gene: 8. Germline CDR1 reads SGHVS; CDR2 reads FQNEAQ. CDR3 length: 16 residues. CDR3 loop: CASSLAGGAVSGELFF. CDR3 in DNA: TGTGCCAGCAGCTTAGCCGGGGGGGCCGTATCTGGGGAGCTGTTTTTT.

This clonotype came up many times. The genes are TRBV5-6 and TRBJ2-1, with 13 bases lining up with TRBD2. Per germline, CDR1 SGHDT and CDR2 YYEEEE. CDR3 length equals 17 residues. With 3 bases clipped from V and 8 bases from J, the junction kept 11 bases outside the gene matches. The CDR3, as DNA: TGTGCCAGCAGCTCGGCACTAGCGGGAGGGCTGTCCCATGAGCAGTTCTTC. Amino acids: CASSSALAGGLSHEQFF.

This clonotype was seen only a few times. CDR3 region: CSAGDPRGGDYEQYF. As DNA, the CDR3 is TGCAGTGCCGGGGACCCTCGGGGGGGGGACTACGAGCAGTACTTC. The chain carries TRBV20-1 and TRBJ2-7; 8 bases fit TRBD2. The CDR3 runs 15 residues. The junction had 13 bases not matched to a gene; V was cut back by 6 bases and J by 3 bases. Germline CDR1 reads DFQATT; CDR2 reads SNEGSKA (reference sequence).

This clonotype occurred a few times. The chain carries TRBV20-1 and TRBJ2-1; a weak D match, TRBD2 (6 bases). V gave up 0 bases and J gave up 0 bases, with 27 bases separating them. Germline values: CDR1 DFQATT, CDR2 SNEGSKA (reference sequence). The CDR3 length is 21 residues. The CDR3, as DNA: TGCAGTGCTAGAGATATGACGCGAAAGGCCCTAGCGCCTAGCTCCTACAATGAGCAGTTCTTC. It encodes CSARDMTRKALAPSSYNEQFF.

This clonotype appeared a few times. CDR3 DNA: TGTGCCATCAGGACAGGGCCCAATCAGCCCCAGCATTTT. This gives the protein CAIRTGPNQPQHF. This rearrangement joins TRBV10-3 to TRBJ1-5; 7 bases match TRBD1. J lost 3 bases, V lost 6 bases, and 2 bases had no gene match. This CDR3 is built from 13 residues. Germline V gives CDR1 ENHRY, CDR2 SYGVKD.

The chain employs TRBV5-1 and TRBJ2-3, with D possibly TRBD2 on 5 matching bases. The CDR3 extends over 15 amino acids. Trimming stripped 1 base from V and 0 bases from J, with 9 bases between. Germline V lookup: CDR1 SGHRS, CDR2 YFSETQ. CDR3 in DNA: TGCGCCAGCAGCTTGCGGAGGACTAGCACAGATACGCAGTATTTT. It encodes CASSLRRTSTDTQYF.

V and J are TRBV6-2 or TRBV6-3 and TRBJ2-1, with a tentative D call TRBD1 (5 bases). Trimming shortened V by 5 bases and J by 12 bases, and 14 bases separated the two germline ends. The CDR3 totals 12 residues. Germline-derived CDR1 and CDR2 are MNHEY and SVGEGT. The CDR3 DNA follows: TGTGCCAGCAGTCCTCGACAGAGATGGCAGTTCTTC. Its translation is CASSPRQRWQFF.